The 16 T cell receptor beta chains in this list originate from one sample, sequenced in a study of CD8 T cell repertoires and HIV-1 epitope variants. Their cognate antigens are unknown. Clones were read by immunoSEQ multiplex PCR, and TCRdb kept only the in-frame ones, dropping some. This table holds roughly 3,000 clones, about 70% found once. Sequenced material: cultured CD8+ T cells derived from PBMCs. Receptors were obtained from a male donor with HIV.

This chain joins TRBV19 and TRBJ2-2; the match to TRBD1 covers 7 bases. V lost 7 bases and J lost 8; bases outside the gene matches: 16. The CDR3 runs 16 residues. Germline loops: CDR1 LNHDA, CDR2 SQIVND (reference sequence). This chain's CDR3 is CASKGYAGQATGELFF. The CDR3 DNA reads TGTGCCAGTAAAGGTTATGCCGGACAGGCGACGGGGGAGCTGTTTTTT.

The chain joins TRBV10-3 to TRBJ1-4; 8 bases agree with TRBD1. Germline CDR1 is ENHRY and CDR2 is SYGVKD. The ends lost 4 bases at V and 8 bases at J; junction bases unmatched: 6. This CDR3 has 14 residues. CDR3 nucleotide sequence: TGTGCCATCAGTGCGTCCCGGGACAGGGAAAAACTGTTTTTT. This codes for CAISASRDREKLFF.

The V call is TRBV28, the J call TRBJ2-7, with D unclear. The V gene lost 3 bases and the J gene lost 0 bases, with 6 bases spanning the gap. The CDR3 is 13 residues long. Germline V CDR1 and CDR2: MDHEN, SYDVKM. The CDR3 protein is CASSLLSSYEQYF. CDR3 sequence (DNA): TGTGCCAGCAGTTTGCTGAGCTCCTACGAGCAGTACTTC.

The chain has TRBV11-2 and TRBJ2-1, with TRBD1 matching 7 bases. Unmatched junction bases numbered 7, after V lost 1 base and J lost 7 bases. The CDR3 is made up of 15 amino acids. CDR1 SGHAT and CDR2 FQNNGV come from the germline V gene. CDR3 sequence: CASSLVRGILNEQFF. The CDR3 nucleotides are TGTGCCAGCAGCTTAGTCAGGGGGATTTTAAATGAGCAGTTCTTC.

This clone appeared a few times. This rearrangement joins TRBV7-7 to TRBJ2-6; D is unclear. Germline CDR1 is SSHAT and CDR2 is FNYEAQ (reference sequence). Between the trimmed V and J ends, which lost 5 bases and 5 bases, there was a span of 19 bases. This CDR3 has 17 amino acids. The CDR3 DNA is TGTGCCAGCAGCGCTTGGGTAGCACAAAGTCGGGCCAACGTCCTGACTTTC. Translation: CASSAWVAQSRANVLTF.

The genes are TRBV13 and TRBJ2-7; TRBD1 matches 9 bases. Trimming at V came to 3 bases and at J to 3 bases, leaving 9 bases not matched to a gene. Germline-derived CDR1 and CDR2 are PRHDT and FYEKMQ (reference sequence). The CDR3 length is 16 residues. CDR3 loop: CASSFSQDRGRYEQYF. The DNA for the CDR3 is TGTGCCAGCAGCTTTTCCCAGGACAGGGGACGCTACGAGCAGTACTTC. The full variable domain, rest sourced from reference TRBV13 and TRBJ2-7, is AAGVIQSPRHLIKEKRETATLKCYPIPRHDTVYWYQQGPGQDPQFLISFYEKMQSDKGSIPDRFSAQQFSDYHSELNMSSLELGDSALYFCASSFSQDRGRYEQYFGPGTRLTVT.

This sequence joins TRBV23-1 and TRBJ2-5; TRBD1 aligns across 7 bases. TRBV23-1 carries the ORF label, with uncertain function. V dropped 0 bases and J dropped 4; count of bases not matched to a gene: 2. The CDR3 is 14 residues long. CDR3 region: CASSQSTGAETQYF. The CDR3 DNA reads as TGCGCCAGCAGTCAATCCACAGGGGCAGAGACCCAGTACTTC.

This chain joins TRBV6-5 and TRBJ2-7; possible D gene TRBD2, 5 bases. The germline gives CDR1 MNHEY, CDR2 SVGAGI. Trimming took 1 base from V and 2 from J, leaving 6 bases between them. The CDR3 contains 13 residues. The CDR3 sequence: CASSYFGAYEQYF. CDR3 sequence (DNA): TGTGCCAGCAGTTACTTCGGGGCCTACGAGCAGTACTTC.

The gene calls are TRBV6-1 and TRBJ2-7; D gene unclear. Trimming left V 1 base short and J 2 bases short, with 9 bases between. Germline V gives CDR1 MNHNS, CDR2 SASEGT. CDR3 length equals 14 residues. Here the CDR3 reads CASSEGAGPYEQYF. The DNA for the CDR3 is TGTGCCAGCAGTGAAGGAGCAGGTCCCTACGAGCAGTACTTC.

This chain joins TRBV19 and TRBJ2-1, with 7 bases that match TRBD2. Germline V gene data show CDR1 as LNHDA and CDR2 as SQIVND (reference sequence). V lost 4 bases to trimming and J lost 1 base; unmatched junction nucleotides: 4. This CDR3 is 15 amino acids long. This chain's CDR3 is CASSRAGSSYNEQFF. CDR3 DNA: TGTGCCAGTAGTAGAGCGGGGAGTTCCTACAATGAGCAGTTCTTC. The whole variable domain, remainder taken from reference TRBV19 and TRBJ2-1, is DGGITQSPKYLFRKEGQNVTLSCEQNLNHDAMYWYRQDPGQGLRLIYYSQIVNDFQKGDIAEGYSVSREKKESFPLTVTSAQKNPTAFYLCASSRAGSSYNEQFFGPGTRLTVL.

The genes are TRBV6-1 and TRBJ2-2, with 7 bases that match TRBD1. There are 14 residues in the CDR3. Germline CDR1 MNHNS, CDR2 SASEGT. V was clipped by 5 bases and J by 3 bases; unmatched bases: 3. The CDR3 protein is CASSLGQHTGELFF. The CDR3 coding sequence is TGTGCCAGCAGTCTGGGACAGCACACCGGGGAGCTGTTTTTT.

The chain recombines TRBV7-8 with TRBJ2-1; 10 bases match TRBD2. The germline gives CDR1 SGHVS, CDR2 FQNEAQ. V lost 3 bases and J lost 7; bases outside the gene matches: 6. The CDR3 has 15 amino acids. CDR3 in amino acids: CASSFRTSGKNEQFF. CDR3 DNA sequence: TGTGCCAGCAGCTTCAGAACTAGCGGGAAAAATGAGCAGTTCTTC.

The chain links TRBV19 to TRBJ2-5; TRBD1 or TRBD2 may be the D gene (5 bases each). V lost 1 base to trimming and J lost 4 bases, with 10 bases between them. CDR1 and CDR2 from the germline V gene are LNHDA and SQIVND (reference sequence). The CDR3 runs 14 residues. This CDR3 is CASSIGGGRETQYF. The CDR3 bases are TGTGCCAGTAGTATAGGTGGGGGTAGAGAGACCCAGTACTTC.

The rearrangement links TRBV5-1 to TRBJ2-7, with D hard to call. In germline, CDR1 is SGHRS, CDR2 YFSETQ. Trimming shortened V by 4 bases and J by 2 bases, and 16 bases separated the two germline ends. There are 15 residues in the CDR3. This chain's CDR3 is CASSLDLIGPYEQYF. DNA of the CDR3: TGCGCCAGCAGCCTCGACCTGATAGGACCCTACGAGCAGTACTTC.

V gene TRBV7-9 combines with J gene TRBJ2-1; a weak D match, TRBD2 (6 bases). The germline V gene has CDR1 SEHNR and CDR2 FQNEAQ (reference sequence). The CDR3 loop spans 12 amino acids. V shed 5 bases and J shed 9 bases, with 11 bases lying between them. The CDR3 region is CASSPTGGEQFF. CDR3 in DNA: TGTGCCAGCAGCCCCACCGGGGGTGAGCAGTTCTTC.

This clone was picked up a small number of times. The rearrangement uses TRBV7-9 and TRBJ2-2; unclear D gene. Trimming shortened V by 7 bases and J by 3 bases, and 12 bases separated the two germline ends. The CDR3 totals 14 residues. Per germline, CDR1 SEHNR and CDR2 FQNEAQ (reference sequence). The CDR3 protein is CASTPPGDTGELFF. In DNA, the CDR3 is TGTGCCAGCACCCCCCCGGGCGACACCGGGGAGCTGTTTTTT.